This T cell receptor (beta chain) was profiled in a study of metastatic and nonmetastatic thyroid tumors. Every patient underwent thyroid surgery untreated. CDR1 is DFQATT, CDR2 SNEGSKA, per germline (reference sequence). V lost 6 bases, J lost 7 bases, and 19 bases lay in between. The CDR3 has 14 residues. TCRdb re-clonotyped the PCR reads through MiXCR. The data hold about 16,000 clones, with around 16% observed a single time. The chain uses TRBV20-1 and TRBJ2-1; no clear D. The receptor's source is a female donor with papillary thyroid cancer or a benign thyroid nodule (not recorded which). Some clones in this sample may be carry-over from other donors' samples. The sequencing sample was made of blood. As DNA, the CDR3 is TGCAGTGCCCCGACACCCACCGAAGGGAATGAGCAGTTCTTC. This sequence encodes CSAPTPTEGNEQFF.